This T cell receptor (beta chain) derives from a study of blood T cell repertoires in COVID-19. Study summary: The cDNA or gDNA used as material had been derived from T cells, B-cell-depleted T cells, or PBMCs.

TCRdb's table, derived via immunoSEQ multiplex PCR, lists solely in-frame clones and lacks some. There are 100,000 to 120,000 clones in the sample; roughly 80% occur only once, and less than 2% lies in the top ten. This TCR came from a man between 50 and 59 years old with acute or convalescent COVID-19. Sequencing used peripheral blood.

The CDR3 spells CASSPRTGDGYTF. The CDR3, as DNA: TGTGCCAGCAGCCCTCGGACAGGGGATGGCTACACCTTC. V and J are TRBV11-2 and TRBJ1-2; 9 nucleotides align to TRBD1. Germline V gene sequence: CDR1 SGHAT, CDR2 FQNNGV. CDR3 size: 13 residues. The trim removed 5 bases at V and 6 bases at J, leaving 4 bases unmatched.